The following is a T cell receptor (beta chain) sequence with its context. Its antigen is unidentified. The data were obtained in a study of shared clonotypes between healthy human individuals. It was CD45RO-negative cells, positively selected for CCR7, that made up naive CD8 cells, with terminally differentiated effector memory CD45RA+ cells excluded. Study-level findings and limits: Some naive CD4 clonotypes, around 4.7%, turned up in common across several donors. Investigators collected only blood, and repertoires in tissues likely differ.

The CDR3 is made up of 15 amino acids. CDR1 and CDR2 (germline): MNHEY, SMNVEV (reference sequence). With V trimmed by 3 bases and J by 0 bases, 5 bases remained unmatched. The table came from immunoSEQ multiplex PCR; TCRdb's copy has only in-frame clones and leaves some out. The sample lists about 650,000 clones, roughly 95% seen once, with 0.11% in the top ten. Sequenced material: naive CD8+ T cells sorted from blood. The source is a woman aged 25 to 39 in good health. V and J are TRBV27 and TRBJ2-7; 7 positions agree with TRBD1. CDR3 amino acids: CASSFADRASYEQYF. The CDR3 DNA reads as TGTGCCAGCAGTTTTGCCGACAGGGCCTCCTACGAGCAGTACTTC.